Each of the 30 T cell receptor beta chains below was sequenced from the same sample in a study of regulatory T cells in long-lasting Graves disease. Arm-PCR of CDR3 regions with iRepertoire HTBI primers generated TCR beta libraries. TCRdb re-derived calls from the multiplex PCR reads in MiXCR, one entry per CDR3 protein. The data contain approximately 490,000 distinct CDR3 sequences, around 15% of them singletons. The sample's time point: newly diagnosed GD, antithyroid drugs for less than 3 months. TCR sequences were obtained from RNA taken from PBMCs. These data were also filed under a second study, of T cells in Graves' hyperthyroidism and ophthalmopathy.

This specimen consisted of peripheral blood mononuclear cells (PBMCs), obtained at new diagnosis, from a patient treated with antithyroid drugs. The receptors were sampled from a man aged 40-49 years with Graves disease.

The CDR3 sequence: CASSYSTLGGELFF. For the CDR3, the DNA is TGTGCCAGCAGTTACTCGACTCTGGGCGGGGAGCTGTTTTTT. The J gene is TRBJ2-2, the V gene TRBV6-2 or TRBV6-3, with D uncertain. V lost 0 bases and J 7 bases, leaving 9 bases between the germline ends. CDR1 MNHEY and CDR2 SVGEGT come from the germline V gene. This CDR3 comprises 14 residues.

The V and J genes are TRBV15 and TRBJ2-1; 8 bases align to TRBD2. The germline gives CDR1 LNHNV, CDR2 YYDKDF (reference sequence). V lost 0 bases to trimming and J lost 6 bases; unmatched junction nucleotides: 10. This CDR3 has 17 amino acids. CDR3: CATSRDAGLAGSNEQFF. As DNA, the CDR3 is TGTGCCACCAGCAGAGACGCAGGTCTAGCGGGTAGCAATGAGCAGTTCTTC.

This clonotype turned up a few times. This sequence joins TRBV27 and TRBJ1-3, with 7 bases identical to TRBD1. This CDR3 has 16 residues. Germline CDR1 MNHEY, CDR2 SMNVEV (reference sequence). V lost 7 bases, J lost 0 bases, and 9 bases stayed unmatched. The CDR3 sequence: CASTHEGAHSGNTIYF. The CDR3 DNA is TGTGCCAGCACCCACGAGGGGGCGCACTCTGGAAACACCATATATTTT.

As regards this clonotype: One end of the junction is discordant with germline, which a read error may explain. The chain joins TRBV28 to TRBJ1-1; D uncertain. This CDR3 contains 13 residues. Germline CDR1 MDHEN, CDR2 SYDVKM. The CDR3 loop reads CASSRPEYTEAIF. CDR3 DNA sequence: TGTGCCAGCAGCCGGCCCGAATACACTGAAGCTATCTTT.

This clonotype was recorded many times. The chain recombines TRBV30 with TRBJ1-1; D call uncertain. This CDR3 spans 14 amino acids. V lost 2 bases to trimming and J lost 1 base, with 11 bases between them. Germline CDR1 reads GTSNPN; CDR2 reads SVGIG (reference sequence). The CDR3 reads CAWSPGSPNTEAFF. The CDR3 bases are TGTGCCTGGAGTCCGGGAAGCCCGAACACTGAAGCTTTCTTT.

This clonotype was observed a handful of times. The rearrangement uses TRBV13 and TRBJ2-5; 9 positions match TRBD1. From germline, CDR1 is PRHDT and CDR2 FYEKMQ (reference sequence). The CDR3 is made up of 12 amino acids. V gave up 5 bases and J gave up 10 bases; unmatched junction bases: 5. CDR3 sequence: CASSTRGQGQYF. The CDR3, as DNA: TGTGCCAGCAGCACTAGGGGACAGGGCCAGTACTTC.

For this clonotype: The CDR3 carries no conserved terminal phenylalanine or tryptophan, so it likely arises from a read error. The J gene is TRBJ2-3, the V gene TRBV15; 10 positions match TRBD2. The V and J ends lost 1 base and 3 bases, in that order; junction bases with no gene match: 10. Germline-derived CDR1 and CDR2 are LNHNV and YYDKDF (reference sequence). The CDR3 sequence is 18 residues long. The CDR3 coding sequence is TGTGCCACCAGCAGAGGCCTACGCCGGACTAGCGGAACAGATACGCAGTATCTT. This encodes CATSRGLRRTSGTDTQYL.

The chain couples TRBV6-4 to TRBJ2-2, with 7 bases matching TRBD2. Germline CDR1 and CDR2: MRHNA and SNTAGT. This CDR3 contains 14 residues. The junction had 4 bases not matched to a gene; V was cut back by 8 bases and J by 1 base. The CDR3 nucleotides are TGTGCCAGCCAGCGGGATTTGAACACCGGGGAGCTGTTTTTT. Its translation is CASQRDLNTGELFF.

This clonotype was seen many times. The V call is TRBV7-3, the J call TRBJ2-3; 9 nucleotides line up with TRBD1. V dropped 0 bases and J dropped 5; count of bases not matched to a gene: 6. Germline V lookup: CDR1 SGHTA, CDR2 FQGTGA. This CDR3 is 16 amino acids long. The CDR3 nucleotides read TGTGCCAGCAGCTTAACCGTACAGGGGGCGAAAGATACGCAGTATTTT. Protein: CASSLTVQGAKDTQYF.

The gene calls are TRBV5-1 and TRBJ2-7, with 7 bases identical to TRBD1. Germline lookup yields CDR1 SGHRS and CDR2 YFSETQ. The junction had 7 bases not matched to a gene; V was cut back by 0 bases and J by 1 base. The CDR3 extends over 16 amino acids. The CDR3 sequence: CASSLDLGGASYEQYF. The CDR3 DNA is TGCGCCAGCAGCTTGGACCTAGGGGGCGCGTCCTACGAGCAGTACTTC.

This clonotype was seen many times. This chain joins TRBV29-1 and TRBJ2-4; D tentatively reads TRBD1 or TRBD2 (5 bases each). Germline V CDR1 and CDR2: SQVTM, ANQGSEA. There are 17 residues in the CDR3. Trimming took 7 bases from V and 1 from J, leaving 23 bases between them. The CDR3: CSAVGRAEVGAKNIQYF. In DNA form, the CDR3 reads TGCAGCGCCGTGGGACGAGCGGAGGTCGGGGCCAAAAACATTCAGTACTTC.

This clonotype was seen repeatedly, ten times or more. This chain connects TRBV2 to TRBJ2-7, with TRBD1 as a possible D gene (5 bases). Germline V CDR1 and CDR2: SNHLY, FYNNEI. The V end lost 5 bases, the J end lost 6 bases, and 8 bases lay between the germline ends. The CDR3 sequence is 11 residues long. CDR3 DNA: TGTGCCAGCAGTACGACAGCCGAGCAGTACTTC. The encoded protein is CASSTTAEQYF. Drawing the rest from reference TRBV2 and TRBJ2-7, the complete variable domain is EPEVTQTPSHQVTQMGQEVILRCVPISNHLYFYWYRQILGQKVEFLVSFYNNEISEKSEIFDDQFSVERPDGSNFTLKIRSTKLEDSAMYFCASSTTAEQYFGPGTRLTVT.

The sample holds many counts of this clonotype. The V call is TRBV20-1, the J call TRBJ1-1, with 8 bases fitting TRBD1. The CDR3 extends over 11 amino acids. Germline V gene lookup returns CDR1 DFQATT and CDR2 SNEGSKA (reference sequence). The V gene end was trimmed by 3 bases and the J gene end by 12 bases; junction bases not matched to a gene: 6. The CDR3 region is CSARRGQASFF. The CDR3 DNA reads TGCAGTGCTAGGAGGGGACAGGCGTCTTTCTTT.

Worth noting for this clonotype: A far larger clone differs by one base, so this is likely a read error. The gene calls are TRBV6-2 or TRBV6-3 and TRBJ2-5, with unresolved D. V was pared by 6 bases and J by 11 bases, with 19 bases between. Looked up from germline, CDR1 is MNHEY and CDR2 is SVGEGT. The CDR3 totals 13 residues. CDR3 sequence reads: CASSWSSYNEQYF. The CDR3 nucleotides read TGTGCCAGCAGCTGGAGCTCCTACAATGAGCAGTACTTC.

This clonotype was recorded a few times. The J gene is TRBJ2-2, the V gene TRBV28, with 10 nucleotides matching TRBD1. CDR1 MDHEN and CDR2 SYDVKM come from the germline V gene. V gave up 5 bases and J gave up 3 bases; unmatched junction bases: 3. The CDR3 extends over 15 amino acids. In DNA, the CDR3 is TGTGCCAGCAGTCCGACAGGGGGCTACACCGGGGAGCTGTTTTTT. It translates to CASSPTGGYTGELFF.

This clonotype has at least ten counts. The J gene is TRBJ2-7, the V gene TRBV20-1, with D tentatively TRBD2 (6 bases). There are 13 residues in the CDR3. V gave up 3 bases and J gave up 4 bases, with 13 bases separating them. The germline V gene encodes CDR1 DFQATT and CDR2 SNEGSKA (reference sequence). Written as DNA, the CDR3 is TGCAGTGCTAGTTTCGGGAGAACGTACGAGCAGTACTTC. It codes for CSASFGRTYEQYF.

This clonotype has at least ten counts. V usage is TRBV10-1 and J usage is TRBJ2-7, with 8 bases that match TRBD1. The V gene end was trimmed by 0 bases and the J gene end by 1 base; junction bases not matched to a gene: 2. Germline V CDR1 and CDR2: WNHNN, SYGVQD (reference sequence). The CDR3 is 15 residues long. Here the CDR3 reads CASSESRTGSYEQYF. CDR3 nucleotide sequence: TGCGCCAGCAGTGAGTCAAGGACAGGGTCCTACGAGCAGTACTTC.

This clonotype occurred a few times. This chain links TRBV24-1 with TRBJ2-7, with D perhaps matching TRBD1 (7 bases). CDR1 is KGHDR and CDR2 is SFDVKD in the germline V gene. The V gene lost 4 bases and the J gene lost 6 bases, with 12 bases spanning the gap. The CDR3 spans 13 residues. CDR3 sequence (DNA): TGTGCCACCAGTGAATTCCAGGGGGGCGAGCAGTACTTC. It encodes CATSEFQGGEQYF.

The chain employs TRBV6-5 and TRBJ2-6; 10 nucleotides match TRBD1. J lost 2 bases, V lost 2 bases, and 3 bases had no gene match. Germline lookup yields CDR1 MNHEY and CDR2 SVGAGI. CDR3 length equals 17 residues. CDR3 bases: TGTGCCAGCAGTTACCTGGACAGGGGGACTGGGGCCAACGTCCTGACTTTC. This sequence encodes CASSYLDRGTGANVLTF.

This clonotype occurred a few times. The chain uses TRBV20-1 and TRBJ1-2, with TRBD1 identical over 7 bases. The germline gives CDR1 DFQATT, CDR2 SNEGSKA (reference sequence). V lost 0 bases to trimming and J lost 0 bases; unmatched junction nucleotides: 13. The CDR3 runs 18 residues. The chain's CDR3 is CSARDRVWGQHSNYGYTF. CDR3 DNA: TGCAGTGCTAGAGATCGGGTCTGGGGACAGCATTCTAACTATGGCTACACCTTC.

The table lists this clonotype with many counts. The chain employs TRBV12-3 or TRBV12-4 and TRBJ2-7, with TRBD1 identical over 8 bases. With 6 bases clipped from V and 3 bases from J, the junction kept 13 bases outside the gene matches. CDR3 length: 16 residues. CDR3 nucleotide sequence: TGTGCCAGCAGCCCCGGCGAGGGGACAGGTGTCTACGAGCAGTACTTC. Its protein is CASSPGEGTGVYEQYF.

V gene TRBV5-1 combines with J gene TRBJ2-2; no firm D call. There are 15 residues in the CDR3. The germline V gene encodes CDR1 SGHRS and CDR2 YFSETQ. Trimming took off 0 bases at V and 4 bases at J, with 10 bases between the two ends. The DNA of the CDR3 is TGCGCCAGCAGCTTGGCCTCCGCCCCCACCGGGGAGCTGTTTTTT. This sequence encodes CASSLASAPTGELFF.

J is TRBJ1-2 and V is TRBV9; a possible D gene is TRBD1 (5 bases). With 3 bases removed from V and 0 bases from J, the gap between germline ends came to 9 bases. CDR3 length: 14 residues. CDR1 and CDR2 from the germline V gene are SGDLS and YYNGEE. The CDR3, as DNA: TGTGCCAGCAGCGGACAGCATACTAACTATGGCTACACCTTC. Translation gives CASSGQHTNYGYTF.

V and J are TRBV6-4 and TRBJ2-6; no reliable D call. The CDR3 extends over 14 amino acids. Germline V CDR1 and CDR2: MRHNA, SNTAGT. V was trimmed by 0 bases and J by 2 bases, leaving 2 bases between them. In DNA, the CDR3 is TGTGCCAGCAGTGACTCGACTGGGGCCAACGTCCTGACTTTC. As protein: CASSDSTGANVLTF.

Turning to this clonotype: This could be a read error, since a much larger clone is one nucleotide away. The chain carries TRBV29-1 and TRBJ2-1; TRBD1 might be the D (6 bases). The CDR3 consists of 13 residues. CDR1 is SQVTM, CDR2 ANQGSEA, per germline. The CDR3 coding sequence is TGCAGCGTGCAGGGGAGCTCCTACAATGGGCAGTTCTTC. It specifies CSVQGSSYNGQFF.

J is TRBJ2-2 and V is TRBV13; D gene ambiguous. From germline, CDR1 is PRHDT and CDR2 FYEKMQ (reference sequence). V dropped 2 bases and J dropped 8 bases, with 6 bases sitting between them. The CDR3 is 12 amino acids. CDR3: CASSLLEGELFF. In DNA, the CDR3 is TGTGCCAGCAGCTTATTGGAGGGGGAGCTGTTTTTT.

This clonotype was detected ten times or more. V usage is TRBV3-1 and J usage is TRBJ2-7; TRBD2 agrees at 8 bases. With V trimmed by 8 bases and J by 2 bases, 5 bases remained unmatched. CDR1 and CDR2 (germline): LGHDT, YNNKEL (reference sequence). CDR3 size: 13 residues. CDR3: CASSERETYEQYF. In DNA form, the CDR3 reads TGTGCCAGCTCGGAGCGGGAGACCTACGAGCAGTACTTC.

This clonotype has at least ten counts. This chain joins TRBV11-2 and TRBJ2-3; 7 nucleotides match TRBD2. V gave up 5 bases and J gave up 6 bases; unmatched junction bases: 14. CDR3 length: 16 residues. The germline V gene encodes CDR1 SGHAT and CDR2 FQNNGV. The CDR3 bases are TGTGCCAGCAGCCCTACTAGCGCGGTAGATCTCGATACGCAGTATTTT. Its translation: CASSPTSAVDLDTQYF.

The V and J genes are TRBV12-3 or TRBV12-4 and TRBJ2-1; 11 bases align to TRBD2. The V gene end was trimmed by 6 bases and the J gene end by 10 bases; junction bases not matched to a gene: 8. The CDR3 has 14 residues. CDR3 in DNA: TGTGCCAGCAGCTTACTAGCGGGGGACCGCGAGCAGTTCTTC. Protein product: CASSLLAGDREQFF.

This clonotype was seen repeatedly, ten times or more. The chain combines TRBV28 with TRBJ1-6; D remains unclear. This CDR3 comprises 11 residues. Per the germline V gene, CDR1 is MDHEN and CDR2 is SYDVKM. V was clipped by 5 bases and J by 6 bases, with 2 bases between them. The CDR3 bases are TGTGCCAGCAGTATTAATTCACCCCTCCACTTT. Translated: CASSINSPLHF. Variable domain in full (rest from reference TRBV28 and TRBJ1-6): DVKVTQSSRYLVKRTGEKVFLECVQDMDHENMFWYRQDPGLGLRLIYFSYDVKMKEKGDIPEGYSVSREKKERFSLILESASTNQTSMYLCASSINSPLHFGNGTRLTVT.